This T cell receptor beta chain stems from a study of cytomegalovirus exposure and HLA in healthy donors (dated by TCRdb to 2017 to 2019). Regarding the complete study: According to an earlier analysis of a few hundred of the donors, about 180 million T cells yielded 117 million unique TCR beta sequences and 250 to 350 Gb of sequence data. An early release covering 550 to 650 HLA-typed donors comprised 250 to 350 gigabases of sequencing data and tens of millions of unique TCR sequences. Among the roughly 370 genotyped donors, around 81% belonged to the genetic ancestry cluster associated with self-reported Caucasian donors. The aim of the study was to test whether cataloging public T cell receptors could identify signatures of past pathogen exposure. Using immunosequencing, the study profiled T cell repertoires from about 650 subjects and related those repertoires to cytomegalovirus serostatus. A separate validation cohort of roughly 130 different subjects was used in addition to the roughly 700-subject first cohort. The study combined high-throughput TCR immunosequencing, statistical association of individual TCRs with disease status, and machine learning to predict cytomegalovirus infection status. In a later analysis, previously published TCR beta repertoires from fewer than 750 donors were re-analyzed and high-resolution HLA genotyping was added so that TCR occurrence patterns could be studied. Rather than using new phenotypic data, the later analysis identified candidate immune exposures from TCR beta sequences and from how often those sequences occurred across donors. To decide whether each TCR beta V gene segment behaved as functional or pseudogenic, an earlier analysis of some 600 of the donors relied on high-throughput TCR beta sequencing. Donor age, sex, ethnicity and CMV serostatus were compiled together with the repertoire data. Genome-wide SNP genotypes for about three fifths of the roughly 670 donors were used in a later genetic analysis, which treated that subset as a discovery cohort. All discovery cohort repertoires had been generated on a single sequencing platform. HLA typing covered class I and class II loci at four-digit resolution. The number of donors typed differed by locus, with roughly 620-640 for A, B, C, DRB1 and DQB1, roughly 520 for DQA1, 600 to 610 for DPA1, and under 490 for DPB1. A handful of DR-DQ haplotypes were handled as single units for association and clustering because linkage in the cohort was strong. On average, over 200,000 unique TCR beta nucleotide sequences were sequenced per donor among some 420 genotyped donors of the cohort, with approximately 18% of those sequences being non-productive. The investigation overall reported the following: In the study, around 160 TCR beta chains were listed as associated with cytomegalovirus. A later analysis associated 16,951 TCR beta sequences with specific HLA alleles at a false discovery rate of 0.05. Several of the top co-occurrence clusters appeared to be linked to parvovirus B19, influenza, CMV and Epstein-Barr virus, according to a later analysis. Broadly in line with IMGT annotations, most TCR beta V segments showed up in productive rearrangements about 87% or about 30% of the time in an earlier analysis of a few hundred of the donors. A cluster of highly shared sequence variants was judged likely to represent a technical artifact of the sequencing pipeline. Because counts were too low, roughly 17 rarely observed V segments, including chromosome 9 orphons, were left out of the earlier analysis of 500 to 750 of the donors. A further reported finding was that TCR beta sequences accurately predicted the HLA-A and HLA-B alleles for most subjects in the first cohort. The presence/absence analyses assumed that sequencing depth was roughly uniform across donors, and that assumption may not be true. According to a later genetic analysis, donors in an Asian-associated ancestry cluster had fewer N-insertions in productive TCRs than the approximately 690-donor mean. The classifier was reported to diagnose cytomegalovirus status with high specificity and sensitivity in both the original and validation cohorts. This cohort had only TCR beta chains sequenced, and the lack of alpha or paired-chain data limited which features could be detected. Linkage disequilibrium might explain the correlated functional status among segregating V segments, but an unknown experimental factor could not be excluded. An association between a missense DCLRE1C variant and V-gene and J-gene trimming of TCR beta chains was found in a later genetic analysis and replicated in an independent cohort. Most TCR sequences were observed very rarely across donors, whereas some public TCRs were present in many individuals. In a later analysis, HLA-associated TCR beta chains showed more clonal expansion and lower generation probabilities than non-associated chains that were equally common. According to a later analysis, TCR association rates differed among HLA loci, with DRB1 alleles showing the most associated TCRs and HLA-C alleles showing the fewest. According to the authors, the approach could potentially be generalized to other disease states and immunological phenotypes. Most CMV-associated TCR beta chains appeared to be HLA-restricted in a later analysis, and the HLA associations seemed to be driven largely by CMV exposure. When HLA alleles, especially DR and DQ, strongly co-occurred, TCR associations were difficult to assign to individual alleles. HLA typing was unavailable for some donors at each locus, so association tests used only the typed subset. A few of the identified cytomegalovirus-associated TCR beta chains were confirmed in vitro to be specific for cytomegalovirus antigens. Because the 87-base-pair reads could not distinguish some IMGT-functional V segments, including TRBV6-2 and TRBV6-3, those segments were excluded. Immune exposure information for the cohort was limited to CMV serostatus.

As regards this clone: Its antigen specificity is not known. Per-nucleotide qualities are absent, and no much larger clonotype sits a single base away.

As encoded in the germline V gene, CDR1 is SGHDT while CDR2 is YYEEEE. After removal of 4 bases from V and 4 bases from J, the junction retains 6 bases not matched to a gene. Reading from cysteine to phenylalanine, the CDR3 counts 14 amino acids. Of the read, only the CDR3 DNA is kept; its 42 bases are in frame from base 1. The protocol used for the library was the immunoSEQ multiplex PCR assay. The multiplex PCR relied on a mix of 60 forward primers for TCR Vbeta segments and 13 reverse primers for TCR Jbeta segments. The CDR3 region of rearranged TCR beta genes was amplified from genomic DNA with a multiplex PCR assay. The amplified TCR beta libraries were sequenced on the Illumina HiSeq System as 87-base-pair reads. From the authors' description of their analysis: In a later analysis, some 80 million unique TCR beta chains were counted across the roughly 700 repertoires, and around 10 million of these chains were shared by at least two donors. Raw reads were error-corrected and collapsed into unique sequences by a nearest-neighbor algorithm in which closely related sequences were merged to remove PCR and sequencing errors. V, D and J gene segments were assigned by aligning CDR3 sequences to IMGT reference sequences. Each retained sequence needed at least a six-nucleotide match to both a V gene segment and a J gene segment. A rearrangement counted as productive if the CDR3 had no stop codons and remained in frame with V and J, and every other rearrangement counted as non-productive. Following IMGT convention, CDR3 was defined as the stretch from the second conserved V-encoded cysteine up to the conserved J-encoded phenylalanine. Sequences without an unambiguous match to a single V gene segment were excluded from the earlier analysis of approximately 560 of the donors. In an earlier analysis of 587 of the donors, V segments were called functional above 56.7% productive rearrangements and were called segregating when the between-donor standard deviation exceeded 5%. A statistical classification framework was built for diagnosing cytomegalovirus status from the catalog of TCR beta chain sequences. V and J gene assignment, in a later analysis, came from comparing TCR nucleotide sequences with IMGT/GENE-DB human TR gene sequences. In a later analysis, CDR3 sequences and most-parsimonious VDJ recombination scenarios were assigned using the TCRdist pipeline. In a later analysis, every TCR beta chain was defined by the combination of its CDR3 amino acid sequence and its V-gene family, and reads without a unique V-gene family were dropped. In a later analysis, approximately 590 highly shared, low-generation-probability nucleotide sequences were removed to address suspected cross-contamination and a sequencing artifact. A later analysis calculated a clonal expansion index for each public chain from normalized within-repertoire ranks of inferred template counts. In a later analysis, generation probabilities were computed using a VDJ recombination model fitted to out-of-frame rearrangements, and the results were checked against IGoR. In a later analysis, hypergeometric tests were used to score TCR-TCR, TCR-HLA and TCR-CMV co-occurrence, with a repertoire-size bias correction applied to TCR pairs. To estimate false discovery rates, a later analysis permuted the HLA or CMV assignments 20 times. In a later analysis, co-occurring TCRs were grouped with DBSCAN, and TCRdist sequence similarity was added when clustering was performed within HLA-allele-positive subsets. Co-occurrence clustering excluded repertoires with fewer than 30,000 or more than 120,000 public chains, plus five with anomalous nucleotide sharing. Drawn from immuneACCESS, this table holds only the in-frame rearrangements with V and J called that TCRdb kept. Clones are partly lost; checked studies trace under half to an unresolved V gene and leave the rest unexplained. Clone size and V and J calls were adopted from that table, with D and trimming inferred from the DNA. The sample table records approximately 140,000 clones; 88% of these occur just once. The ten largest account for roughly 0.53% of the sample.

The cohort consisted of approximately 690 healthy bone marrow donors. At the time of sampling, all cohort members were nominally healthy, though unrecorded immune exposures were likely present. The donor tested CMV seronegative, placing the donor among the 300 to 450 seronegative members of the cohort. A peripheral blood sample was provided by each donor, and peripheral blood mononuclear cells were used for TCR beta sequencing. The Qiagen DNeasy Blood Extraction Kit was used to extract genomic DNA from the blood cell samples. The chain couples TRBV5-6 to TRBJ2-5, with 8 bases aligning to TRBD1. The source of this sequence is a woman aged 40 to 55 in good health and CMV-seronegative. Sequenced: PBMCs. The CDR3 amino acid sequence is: CASSPADRAETQYF. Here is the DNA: TGTGCCAGCAGCCCTGCGGACAGGGCAGAGACCCAGTACTTC. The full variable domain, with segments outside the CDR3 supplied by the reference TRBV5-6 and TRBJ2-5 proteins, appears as DAGVTQSPTHLIKTRGQQVTLRCSPKSGHDTVSWYQQALGQGPQFIFQYYEEEERQRGNFPDRFSGHQFPNYSSELNVNALLLGDSALYLCASSPADRAETQYFGPGTRLLVL.